This record covers a single T cell receptor (beta chain). Repertoires were generated with immunoSEQ multiplex PCR, while TCRdb's copy carries only in-frame clones and drops some. Of about 710,000 clones listed, approximately 87% are singletons. This record comes from a study of shared T cell receptors in the human thymus. Unmatched junction bases numbered 7, after V lost 8 bases and J lost 7 bases. This CDR3 is built from 14 residues. In germline, CDR1 is SNHLY, CDR2 FYNNEI. The same sample was also used in a study of human thymus T cells. That study adds: Resections were taken during corrective heart surgery, and the thymus tissue came from these.

V and J are TRBV2 and TRBJ2-3; 12 bases are shared with TRBD1. The sequenced material came from thymocytes. The receptor comes from a boy younger than two with a congenital heart defect. The CDR3 loop is CASRRDRGLNTQYF. For the CDR3, the DNA is TGTGCCAGCCGTAGGGACAGGGGGCTTAATACGCAGTATTTT.